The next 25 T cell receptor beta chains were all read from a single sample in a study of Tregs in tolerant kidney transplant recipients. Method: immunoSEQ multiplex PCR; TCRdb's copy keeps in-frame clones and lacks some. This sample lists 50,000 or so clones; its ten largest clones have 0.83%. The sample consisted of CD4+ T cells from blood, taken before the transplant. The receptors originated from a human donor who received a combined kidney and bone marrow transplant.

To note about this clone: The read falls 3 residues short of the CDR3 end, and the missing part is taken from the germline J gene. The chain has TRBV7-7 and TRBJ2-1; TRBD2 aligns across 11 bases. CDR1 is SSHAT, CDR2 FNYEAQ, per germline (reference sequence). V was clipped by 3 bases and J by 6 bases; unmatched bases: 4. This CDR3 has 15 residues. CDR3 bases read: TGTGCCAGCAGCTTGAGTAGCGGGGGGGCCAATGAG. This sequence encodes CASSLSSGGANE. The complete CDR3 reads CASSLSSGGANEQFF.

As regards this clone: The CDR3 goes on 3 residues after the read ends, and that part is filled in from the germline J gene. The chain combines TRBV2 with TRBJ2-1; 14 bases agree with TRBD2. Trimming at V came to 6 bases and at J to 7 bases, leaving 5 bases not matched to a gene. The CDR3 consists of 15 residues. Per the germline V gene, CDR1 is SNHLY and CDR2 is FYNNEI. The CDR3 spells CASRGLAGVVNEQFF. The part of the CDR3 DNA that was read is TGTGCCAGCAGGGGACTAGCGGGAGTTGTTAATGAG. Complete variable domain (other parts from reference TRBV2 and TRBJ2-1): EPEVTQTPSHQVTQMGQEVILRCVPISNHLYFYWYRQILGQKVEFLVSFYNNEISEKSEIFDDQFSVERPDGSNFTLKIRSTKLEDSAMYFCASRGLAGVVNEQFFGPGTRLTVL.

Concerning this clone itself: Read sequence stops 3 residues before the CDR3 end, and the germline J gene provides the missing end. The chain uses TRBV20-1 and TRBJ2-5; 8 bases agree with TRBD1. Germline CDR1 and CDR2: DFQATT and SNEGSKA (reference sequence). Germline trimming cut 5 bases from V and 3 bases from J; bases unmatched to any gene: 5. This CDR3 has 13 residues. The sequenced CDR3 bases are TGCAGTGCTTCAATGACAGGGGAAGAGACC. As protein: CSASMTGEET. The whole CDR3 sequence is CSASMTGEETQYF.

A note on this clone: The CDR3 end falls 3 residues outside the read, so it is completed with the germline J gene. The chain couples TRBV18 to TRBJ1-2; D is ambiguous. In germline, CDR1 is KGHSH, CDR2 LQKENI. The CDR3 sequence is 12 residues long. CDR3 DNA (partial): TGTGCCAGCTCGGATGAGGGTTTCGGC. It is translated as CASSDEGFG. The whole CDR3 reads CASSDEGFGYTF.

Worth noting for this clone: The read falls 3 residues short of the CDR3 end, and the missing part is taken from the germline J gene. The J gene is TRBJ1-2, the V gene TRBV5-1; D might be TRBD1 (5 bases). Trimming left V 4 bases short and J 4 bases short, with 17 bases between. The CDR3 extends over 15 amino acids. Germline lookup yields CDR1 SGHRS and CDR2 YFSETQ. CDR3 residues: CASSTSSGTTYGYTF. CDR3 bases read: TGCGCCAGCAGCACGTCCTCAGGGACTACCTATGGC.

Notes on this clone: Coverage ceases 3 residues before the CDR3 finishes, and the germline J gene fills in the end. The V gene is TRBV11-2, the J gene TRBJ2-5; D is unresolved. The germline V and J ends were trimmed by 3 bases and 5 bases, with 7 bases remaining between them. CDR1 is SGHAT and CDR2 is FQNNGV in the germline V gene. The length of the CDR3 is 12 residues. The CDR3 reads CASSFSLETQYF. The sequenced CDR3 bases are TGTGCCAGCAGCTTTAGTCTCGAGACC.

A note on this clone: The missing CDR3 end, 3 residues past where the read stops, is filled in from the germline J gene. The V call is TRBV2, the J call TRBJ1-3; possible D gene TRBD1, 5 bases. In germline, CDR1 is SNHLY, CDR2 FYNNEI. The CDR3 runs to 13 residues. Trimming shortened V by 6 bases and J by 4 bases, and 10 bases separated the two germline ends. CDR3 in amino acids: CASSAGGGNTIYF. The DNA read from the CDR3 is TGTGCCAGCAGCGCCGGGGGAGGAAACACC. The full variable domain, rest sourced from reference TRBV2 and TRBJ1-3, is EPEVTQTPSHQVTQMGQEVILRCVPISNHLYFYWYRQILGQKVEFLVSFYNNEISEKSEIFDDQFSVERPDGSNFTLKIRSTKLEDSAMYFCASSAGGGNTIYFGEGSWLTVV.

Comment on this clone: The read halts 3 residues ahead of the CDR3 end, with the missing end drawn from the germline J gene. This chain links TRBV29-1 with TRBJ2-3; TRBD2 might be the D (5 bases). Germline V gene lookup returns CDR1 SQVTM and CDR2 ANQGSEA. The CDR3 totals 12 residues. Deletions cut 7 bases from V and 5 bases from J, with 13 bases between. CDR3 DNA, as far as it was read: TGCAGCGCCCGACGGGGTGGAGATACG. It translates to CSARRGGDT. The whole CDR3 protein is CSARRGGDTQYF.

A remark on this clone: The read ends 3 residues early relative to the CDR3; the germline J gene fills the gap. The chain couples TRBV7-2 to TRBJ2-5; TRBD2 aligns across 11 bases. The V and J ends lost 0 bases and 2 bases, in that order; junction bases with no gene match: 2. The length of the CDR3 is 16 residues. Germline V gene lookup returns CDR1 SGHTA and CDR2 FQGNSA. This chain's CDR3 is CASSLARTSGQETQYF. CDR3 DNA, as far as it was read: TGTGCCAGCAGCTTAGCTCGGACTAGCGGGCAAGAGACC.

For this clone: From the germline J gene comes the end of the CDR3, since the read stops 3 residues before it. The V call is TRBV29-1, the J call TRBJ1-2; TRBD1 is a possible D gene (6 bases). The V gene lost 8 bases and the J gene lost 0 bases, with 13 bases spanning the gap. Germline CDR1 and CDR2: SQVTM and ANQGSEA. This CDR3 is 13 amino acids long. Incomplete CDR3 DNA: TGCAGCACCAACAGGGAATCTAACTATGGC. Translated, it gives CSTNRESNYG. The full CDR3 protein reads CSTNRESNYGYTF.

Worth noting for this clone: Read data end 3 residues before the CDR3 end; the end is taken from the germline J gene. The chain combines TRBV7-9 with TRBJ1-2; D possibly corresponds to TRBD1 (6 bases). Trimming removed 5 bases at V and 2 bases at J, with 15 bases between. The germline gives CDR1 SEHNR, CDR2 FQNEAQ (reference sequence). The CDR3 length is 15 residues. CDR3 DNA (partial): TGTGCCAGCAGCCCGCAGGGGTACGTGAACTATGGC. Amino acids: CASSPQGYVNYG. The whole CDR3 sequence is CASSPQGYVNYGYTF. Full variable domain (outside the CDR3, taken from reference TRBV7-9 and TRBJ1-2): DTGVSQNPRHKITKRGQNVTFRCDPISEHNRLYWYRQTLGQGPEFLTYFQNEAQLEKSRLLSDRFSAERPKGSFSTLEIQRTEQGDSAMYLCASSPQGYVNYGYTFGSGTRLTVV.

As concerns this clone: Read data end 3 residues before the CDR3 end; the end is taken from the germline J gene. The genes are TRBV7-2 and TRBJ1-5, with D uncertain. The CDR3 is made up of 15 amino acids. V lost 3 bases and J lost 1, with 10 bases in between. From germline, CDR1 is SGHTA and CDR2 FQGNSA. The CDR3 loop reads CASSFNLASNQPQHF. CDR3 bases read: TGTGCCAGCAGCTTCAATCTGGCCAGCAATCAGCCC.

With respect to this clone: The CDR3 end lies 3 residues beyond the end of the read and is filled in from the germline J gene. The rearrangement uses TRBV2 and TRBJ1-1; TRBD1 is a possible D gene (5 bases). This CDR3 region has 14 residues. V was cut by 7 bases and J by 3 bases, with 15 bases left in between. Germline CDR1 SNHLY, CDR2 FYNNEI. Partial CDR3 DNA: TGTGCCAGCACCGGGGGGGTGGAGTACACTGAA. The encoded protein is CASTGGVEYTE. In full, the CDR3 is CASTGGVEYTEAFF.

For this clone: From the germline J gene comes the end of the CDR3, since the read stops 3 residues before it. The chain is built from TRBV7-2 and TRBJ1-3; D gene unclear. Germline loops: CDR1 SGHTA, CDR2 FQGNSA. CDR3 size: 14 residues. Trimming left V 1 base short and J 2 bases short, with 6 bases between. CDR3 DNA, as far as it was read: TGTGCCAGCAGCTTAGAGGTGGCTGGAAACACC. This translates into CASSLEVAGNT. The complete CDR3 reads CASSLEVAGNTIYF.

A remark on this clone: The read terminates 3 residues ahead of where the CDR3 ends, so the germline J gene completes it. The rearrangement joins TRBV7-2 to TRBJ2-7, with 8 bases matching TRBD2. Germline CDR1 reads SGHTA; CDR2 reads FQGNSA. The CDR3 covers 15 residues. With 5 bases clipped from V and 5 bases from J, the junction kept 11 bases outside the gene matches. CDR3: CASSPFGLAGDEQYF. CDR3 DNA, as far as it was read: TGTGCCAGCAGCCCTTTCGGGCTAGCGGGCGACGAG.

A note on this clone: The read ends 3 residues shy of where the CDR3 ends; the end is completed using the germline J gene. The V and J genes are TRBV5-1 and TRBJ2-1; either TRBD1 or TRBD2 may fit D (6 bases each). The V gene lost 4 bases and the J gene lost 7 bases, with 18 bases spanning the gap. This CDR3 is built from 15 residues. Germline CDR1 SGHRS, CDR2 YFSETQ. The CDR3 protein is CASSPEGVGLNEQFF. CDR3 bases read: TGCGCCAGCAGCCCGGAGGGGGTTGGGCTGAATGAG.

The covered CDR3 bases are TGTGCCAGCTCACCAGGACAGGGGCGGATTGGGGCCAACGTC. It codes for CASSPGQGRIGANV. The whole CDR3 reads CASSPGQGRIGANVLTF. The chain links TRBV18 to TRBJ2-6; TRBD1 agrees at 9 bases. The read stops 3 residues short of the end of the CDR3; the missing end is completed from the germline J gene. The CDR3 totals 17 residues. Germline V CDR1 and CDR2: KGHSH, LQKENI. Trimming cost V 2 bases and J 3 bases; bases outside gene matches: 5.

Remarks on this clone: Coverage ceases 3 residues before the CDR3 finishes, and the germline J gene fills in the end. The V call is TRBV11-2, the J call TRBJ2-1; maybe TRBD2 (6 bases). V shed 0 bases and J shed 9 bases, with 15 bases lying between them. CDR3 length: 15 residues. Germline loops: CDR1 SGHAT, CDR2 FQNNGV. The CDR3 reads CASSLDGRGGSEQFF. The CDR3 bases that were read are TGTGCCAGCAGCTTAGATGGTCGGGGAGGTAGTGAG.

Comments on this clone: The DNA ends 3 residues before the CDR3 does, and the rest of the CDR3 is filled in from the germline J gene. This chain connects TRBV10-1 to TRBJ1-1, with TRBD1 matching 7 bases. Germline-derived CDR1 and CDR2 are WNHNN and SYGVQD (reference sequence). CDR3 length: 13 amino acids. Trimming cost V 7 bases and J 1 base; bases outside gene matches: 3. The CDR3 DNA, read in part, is TGCGCCAGCATGGGACAGCCGAACACTGAA. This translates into CASMGQPNTE. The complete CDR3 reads CASMGQPNTEAFF.

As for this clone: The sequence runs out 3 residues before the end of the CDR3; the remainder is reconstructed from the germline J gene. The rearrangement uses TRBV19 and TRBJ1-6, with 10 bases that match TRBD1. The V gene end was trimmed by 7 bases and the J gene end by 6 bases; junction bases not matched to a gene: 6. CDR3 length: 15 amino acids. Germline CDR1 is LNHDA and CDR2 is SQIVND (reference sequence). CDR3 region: CASNRDRGRNSPLHF. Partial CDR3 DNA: TGTGCCAGTAACCGGGACAGGGGCCGTAATTCACCC. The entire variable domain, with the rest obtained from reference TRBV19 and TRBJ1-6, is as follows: DGGITQSPKYLFRKEGQNVTLSCEQNLNHDAMYWYRQDPGQGLRLIYYSQIVNDFQKGDIAEGYSVSREKKESFPLTVTSAQKNPTAFYLCASNRDRGRNSPLHFGNGTRLTVT.

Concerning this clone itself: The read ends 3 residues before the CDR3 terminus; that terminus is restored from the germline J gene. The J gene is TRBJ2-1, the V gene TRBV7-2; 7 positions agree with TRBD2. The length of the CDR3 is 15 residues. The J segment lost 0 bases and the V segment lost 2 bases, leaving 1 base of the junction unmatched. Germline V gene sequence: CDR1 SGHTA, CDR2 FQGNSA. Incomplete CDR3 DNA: TGTGCCAGCAGCTTACTAGCGGTCTCCTACAATGAG. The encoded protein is CASSLLAVSYNE. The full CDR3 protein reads CASSLLAVSYNEQFF. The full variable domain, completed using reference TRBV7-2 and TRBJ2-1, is GAGVSQSPSNKVTEKGKDVELRCDPISGHTALYWYRQSLGQGLEFLIYFQGNSAPDKSGLPSDRFSAERTGGSVSTLTIQRTQQEDSAVYLCASSLLAVSYNEQFFGPGTRLTVL.

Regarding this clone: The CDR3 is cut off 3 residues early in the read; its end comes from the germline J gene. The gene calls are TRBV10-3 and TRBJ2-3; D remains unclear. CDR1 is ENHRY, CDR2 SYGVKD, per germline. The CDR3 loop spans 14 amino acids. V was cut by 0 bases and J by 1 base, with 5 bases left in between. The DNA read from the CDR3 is TGTGCCATCAGTGAGTCCGCAGGCACAGATACG. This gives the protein CAISESAGTDT. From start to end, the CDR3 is CAISESAGTDTQYF.

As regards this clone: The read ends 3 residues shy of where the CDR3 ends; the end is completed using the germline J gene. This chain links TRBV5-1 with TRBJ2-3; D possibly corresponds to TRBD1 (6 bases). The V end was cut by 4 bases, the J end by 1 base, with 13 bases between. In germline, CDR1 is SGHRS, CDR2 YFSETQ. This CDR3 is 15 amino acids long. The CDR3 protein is CASSAQGQGTDTQYF. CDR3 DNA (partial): TGCGCCAGCAGCGCACAGGGACAAGGCACAGATACG.

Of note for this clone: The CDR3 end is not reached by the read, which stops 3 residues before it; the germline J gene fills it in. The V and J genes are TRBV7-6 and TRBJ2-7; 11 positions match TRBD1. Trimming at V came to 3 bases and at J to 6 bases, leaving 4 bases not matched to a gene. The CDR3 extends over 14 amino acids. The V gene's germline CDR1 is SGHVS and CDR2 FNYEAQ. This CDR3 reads CASSLGTGGIEQYF. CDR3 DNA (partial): TGTGCCAGCAGCTTGGGGACAGGGGGTATCGAG.

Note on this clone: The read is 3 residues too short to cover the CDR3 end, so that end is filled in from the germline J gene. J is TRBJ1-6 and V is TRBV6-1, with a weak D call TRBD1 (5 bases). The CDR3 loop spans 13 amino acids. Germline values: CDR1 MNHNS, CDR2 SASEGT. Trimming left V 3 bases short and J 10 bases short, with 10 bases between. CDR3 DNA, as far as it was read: TGTGCCAGCAGTGACCAGGGTTCGTCACCC. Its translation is CASSDQGSSP. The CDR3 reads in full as CASSDQGSSPLHF.